This T cell receptor beta chain emerged from a study of cytomegalovirus exposure and HLA in healthy donors. The study, taken as a whole, reports: A later analysis linked a missense variant in DCLRE1C to the trimming of TCR beta V and J genes. The classifier reportedly diagnosed cytomegalovirus status with high sensitivity and specificity.

The CDR3 runs to 13 residues. V was cut by 0 bases and J by 1 base, with 4 bases left in between. CDR1 and CDR2 (germline): SGHRS, YFSETQ. Primers: 60 Vbeta forward and 13 Jbeta reverse. Clones were sequenced by immunoSEQ multiplex PCR, and TCRdb holds only the in-frame ones, with some missing. Among approximately 140,000 clones listed, approximately 86% were seen once. Worth noting for this clone: What it binds is not known.

The chain is built from TRBV5-1 and TRBJ1-1; D unresolved. Sequenced input: PBMCs. The source of this sequence is a boy between 10 and 17 years old in good health and CMV-seronegative. CDR3 sequence: CASSLEQNTEAFF. Written as DNA, the CDR3 is TGCGCCAGCAGCTTGGAGCAGAACACTGAAGCTTTCTTT.